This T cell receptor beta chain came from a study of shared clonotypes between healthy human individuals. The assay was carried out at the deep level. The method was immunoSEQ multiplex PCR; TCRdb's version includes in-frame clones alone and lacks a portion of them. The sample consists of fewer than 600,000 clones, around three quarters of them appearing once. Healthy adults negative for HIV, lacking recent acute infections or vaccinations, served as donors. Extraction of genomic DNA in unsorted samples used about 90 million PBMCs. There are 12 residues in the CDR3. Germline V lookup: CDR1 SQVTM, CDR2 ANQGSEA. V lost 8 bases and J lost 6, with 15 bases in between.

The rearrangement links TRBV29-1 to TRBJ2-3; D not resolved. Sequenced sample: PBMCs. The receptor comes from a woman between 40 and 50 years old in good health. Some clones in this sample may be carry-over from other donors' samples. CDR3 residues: CSTPRRPDTQYF. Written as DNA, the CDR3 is TGCAGCACCCCGAGGCGGCCTGATACGCAGTATTTT.